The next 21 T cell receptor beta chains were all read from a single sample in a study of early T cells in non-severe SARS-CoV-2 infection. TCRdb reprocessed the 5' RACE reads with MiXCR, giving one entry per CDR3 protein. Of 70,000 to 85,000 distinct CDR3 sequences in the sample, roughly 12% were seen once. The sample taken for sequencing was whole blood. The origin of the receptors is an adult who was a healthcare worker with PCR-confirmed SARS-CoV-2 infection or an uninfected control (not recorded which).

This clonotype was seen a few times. CDR3 in DNA: TGTGCCAGCAACAGGGTGGGAGATACGCAGTATTTT. Amino acids: CASNRVGDTQYF. J is TRBJ2-3 and V is TRBV6-6; perhaps TRBD1 as D (6 bases). The CDR3 is 12 amino acids. Germline loops: CDR1 MNHNY, CDR2 SVGAGI (reference sequence). The V end lost 7 bases, the J end lost 5 bases, and 10 bases lay between the germline ends.

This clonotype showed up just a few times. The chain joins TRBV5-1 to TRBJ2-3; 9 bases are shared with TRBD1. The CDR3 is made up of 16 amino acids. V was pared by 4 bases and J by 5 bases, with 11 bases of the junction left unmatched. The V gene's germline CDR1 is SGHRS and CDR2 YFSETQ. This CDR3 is CASSRYRDRARDTQYF. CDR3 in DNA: TGCGCCAGCAGCCGGTACCGGGACAGGGCTAGAGATACGCAGTATTTT.

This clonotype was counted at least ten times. CDR3 coding DNA: TGTGCCAGTACCGCCGGACCGGGACAGTCCTCCTACGAGCAGTACTTC. It translates to CASTAGPGQSSYEQYF. The chain uses TRBV19 and TRBJ2-7, with TRBD1 matching 7 bases. CDR1 and CDR2 (germline): LNHDA, SQIVND (reference sequence). V lost 7 bases to trimming and J lost 0 bases; unmatched junction nucleotides: 12. The CDR3 has 16 residues.

The CDR3 DNA sequence: TGTGCCAGCAGCTTAGGGGGCAGGTCTGAAGCTTTCTTT. Protein sequence: CASSLGGRSEAFF. This chain connects TRBV7-3 to TRBJ1-1; weak D call: TRBD1 (6 bases). CDR3 length: 13 amino acids. Germline lookup yields CDR1 SGHTA and CDR2 FQGTGA. The germline V and J ends were trimmed by 2 bases and 6 bases, with 10 bases remaining between them.

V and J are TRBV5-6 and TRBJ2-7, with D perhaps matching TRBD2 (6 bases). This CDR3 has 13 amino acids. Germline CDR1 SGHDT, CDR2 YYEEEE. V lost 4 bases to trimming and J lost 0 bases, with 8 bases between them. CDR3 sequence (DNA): TGTGCCAGCAGCCCCGGGAGCTCCTACGAGCAGTACTTC. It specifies CASSPGSSYEQYF.

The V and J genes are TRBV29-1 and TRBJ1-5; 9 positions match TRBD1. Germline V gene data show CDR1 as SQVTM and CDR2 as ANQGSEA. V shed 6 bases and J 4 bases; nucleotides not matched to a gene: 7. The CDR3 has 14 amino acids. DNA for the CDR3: TGCAGCGTCACGAAGGGGACAGGGAATCAGCCCCAGCATTTT. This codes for CSVTKGTGNQPQHF.

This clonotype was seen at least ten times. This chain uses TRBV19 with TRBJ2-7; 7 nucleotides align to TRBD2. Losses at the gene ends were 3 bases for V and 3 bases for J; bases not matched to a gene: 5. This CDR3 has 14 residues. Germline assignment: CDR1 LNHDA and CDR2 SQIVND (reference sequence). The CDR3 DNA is TGTGCCAGTAGTATCACGACTAGCAGCTACGAGCAGTACTTC. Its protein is CASSITTSSYEQYF.

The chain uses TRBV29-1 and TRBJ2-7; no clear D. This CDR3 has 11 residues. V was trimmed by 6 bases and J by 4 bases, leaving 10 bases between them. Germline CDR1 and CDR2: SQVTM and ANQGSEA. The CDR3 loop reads CSVSTLYEQYF. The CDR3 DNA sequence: TGCAGCGTATCTACCTTATACGAGCAGTACTTC.

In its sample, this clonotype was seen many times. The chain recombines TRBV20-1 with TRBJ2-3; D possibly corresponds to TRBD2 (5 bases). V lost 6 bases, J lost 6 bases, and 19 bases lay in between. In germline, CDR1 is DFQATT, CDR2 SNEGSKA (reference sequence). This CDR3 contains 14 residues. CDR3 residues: CSAHRRAGSDTQYF. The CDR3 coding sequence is TGCAGTGCCCACCGGCGGGCAGGCTCGGATACGCAGTATTTT.

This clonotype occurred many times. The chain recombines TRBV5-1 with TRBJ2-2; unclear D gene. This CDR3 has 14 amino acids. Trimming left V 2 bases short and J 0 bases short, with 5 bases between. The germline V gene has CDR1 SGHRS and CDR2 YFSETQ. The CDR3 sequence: CASSFVPNTGELFF. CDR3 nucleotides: TGCGCCAGCAGCTTCGTCCCGAACACCGGGGAGCTGTTTTTT.

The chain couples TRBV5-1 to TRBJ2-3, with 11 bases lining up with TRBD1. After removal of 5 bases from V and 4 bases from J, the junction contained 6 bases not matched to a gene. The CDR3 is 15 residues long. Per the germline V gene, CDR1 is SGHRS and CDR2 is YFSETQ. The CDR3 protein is CASRPGQGAADTQYF. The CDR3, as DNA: TGCGCCAGCAGACCCGGACAGGGGGCAGCAGATACGCAGTATTTT.

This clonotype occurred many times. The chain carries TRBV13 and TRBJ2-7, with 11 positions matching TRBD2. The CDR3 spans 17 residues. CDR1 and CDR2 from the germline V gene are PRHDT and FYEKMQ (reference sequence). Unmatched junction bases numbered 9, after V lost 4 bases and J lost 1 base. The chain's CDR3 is CASSSTTSGMKSYEQYF. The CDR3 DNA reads TGTGCCAGCAGCTCAACGACTAGCGGGATGAAGTCCTACGAGCAGTACTTC.

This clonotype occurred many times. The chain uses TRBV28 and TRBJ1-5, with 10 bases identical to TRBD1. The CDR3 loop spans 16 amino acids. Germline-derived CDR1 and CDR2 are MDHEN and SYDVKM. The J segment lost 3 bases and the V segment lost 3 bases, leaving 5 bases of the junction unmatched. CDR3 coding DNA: TGTGCCAGCAGTTTGCAGGACAGGGGGTACAATCAGCCCCAGCATTTT. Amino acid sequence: CASSLQDRGYNQPQHF.

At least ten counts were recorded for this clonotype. Here the CDR3 DNA reads TGTGCCAGCAGTTTATCGGGACAGGGAGTGGTAGTCAAAAACATTCAGTACTTC. Amino acids: CASSLSGQGVVVKNIQYF. V and J are TRBV12-3 or TRBV12-4 and TRBJ2-4, with TRBD1 matching 9 bases. Trimming removed 2 bases from V and 3 bases from J; junction bases left unmatched: 11. The CDR3 consists of 18 residues.

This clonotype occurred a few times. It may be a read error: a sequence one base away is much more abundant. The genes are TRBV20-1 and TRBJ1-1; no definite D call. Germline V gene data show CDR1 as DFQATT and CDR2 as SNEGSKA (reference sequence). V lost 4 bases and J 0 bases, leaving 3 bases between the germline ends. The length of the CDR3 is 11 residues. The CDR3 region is CSAILNTEAFF. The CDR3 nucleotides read TGCAGTGCTATCCTGAACACTGAAGCTTTCTTT.

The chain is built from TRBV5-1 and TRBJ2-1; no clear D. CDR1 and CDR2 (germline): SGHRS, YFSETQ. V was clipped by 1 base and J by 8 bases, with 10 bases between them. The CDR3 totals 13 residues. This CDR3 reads CASSLNPTYEQFF. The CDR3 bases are TGCGCCAGCAGCTTGAACCCCACCTATGAGCAGTTCTTC.

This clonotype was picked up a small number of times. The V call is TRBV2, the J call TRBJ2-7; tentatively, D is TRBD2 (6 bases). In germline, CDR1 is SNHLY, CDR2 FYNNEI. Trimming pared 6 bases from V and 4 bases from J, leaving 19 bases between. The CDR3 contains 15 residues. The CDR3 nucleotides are TGTGCCAGCAGGGGGGACTCCTCAGGGTCGTACGAGCAGTACTTC. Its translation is CASRGDSSGSYEQYF.

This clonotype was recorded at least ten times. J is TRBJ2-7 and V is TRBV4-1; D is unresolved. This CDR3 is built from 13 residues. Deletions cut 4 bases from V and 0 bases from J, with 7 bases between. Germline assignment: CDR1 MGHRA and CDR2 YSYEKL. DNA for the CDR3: TGCGCCAGCAGCCCTAGGAGCTCCTACGAGCAGTACTTC. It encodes CASSPRSSYEQYF.

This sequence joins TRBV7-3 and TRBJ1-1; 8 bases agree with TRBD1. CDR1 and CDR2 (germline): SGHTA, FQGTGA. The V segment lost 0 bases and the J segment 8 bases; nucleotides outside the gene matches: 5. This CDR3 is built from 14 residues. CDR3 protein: CASSLTADRVEAFF. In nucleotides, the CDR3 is TGTGCCAGCAGCTTAACGGCGGACAGGGTAGAAGCTTTCTTT.

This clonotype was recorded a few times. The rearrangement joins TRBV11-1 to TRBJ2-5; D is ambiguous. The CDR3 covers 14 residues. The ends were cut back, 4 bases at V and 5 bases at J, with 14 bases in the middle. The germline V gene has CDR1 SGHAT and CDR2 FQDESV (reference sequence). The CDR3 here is CASSSLRGRETQYF. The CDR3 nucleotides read TGTGCCAGCAGCTCCCTCAGAGGCAGGGAGACCCAGTACTTC.

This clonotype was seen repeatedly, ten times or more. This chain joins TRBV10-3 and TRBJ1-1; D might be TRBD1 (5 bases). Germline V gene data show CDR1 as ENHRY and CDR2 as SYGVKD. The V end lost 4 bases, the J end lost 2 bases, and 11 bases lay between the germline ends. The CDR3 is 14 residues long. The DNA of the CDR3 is TGTGCCATCAGTGTCCAGGGACTCAACACTGAAGCTTTCTTT. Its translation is CAISVQGLNTEAFF.